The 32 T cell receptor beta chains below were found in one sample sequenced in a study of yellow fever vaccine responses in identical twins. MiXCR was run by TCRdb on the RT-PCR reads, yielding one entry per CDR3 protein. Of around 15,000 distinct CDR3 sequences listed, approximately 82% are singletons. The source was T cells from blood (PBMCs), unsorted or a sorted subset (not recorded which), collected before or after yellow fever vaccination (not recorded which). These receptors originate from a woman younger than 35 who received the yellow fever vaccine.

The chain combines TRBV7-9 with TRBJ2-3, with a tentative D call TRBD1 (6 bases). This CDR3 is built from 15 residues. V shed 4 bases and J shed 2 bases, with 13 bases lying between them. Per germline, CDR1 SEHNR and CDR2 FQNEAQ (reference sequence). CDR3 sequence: CASSSGQTTTDTQYF. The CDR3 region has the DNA TGTGCCAGCAGCTCTGGACAGACCACCACAGATACGCAGTATTTT.

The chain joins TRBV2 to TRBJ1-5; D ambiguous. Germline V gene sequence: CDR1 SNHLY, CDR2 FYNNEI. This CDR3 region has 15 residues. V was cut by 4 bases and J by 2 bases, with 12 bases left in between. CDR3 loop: CASSGGIGGNQPQHF. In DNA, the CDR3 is TGTGCCAGCAGTGGAGGGATTGGGGGCAATCAGCCCCAGCATTTT.

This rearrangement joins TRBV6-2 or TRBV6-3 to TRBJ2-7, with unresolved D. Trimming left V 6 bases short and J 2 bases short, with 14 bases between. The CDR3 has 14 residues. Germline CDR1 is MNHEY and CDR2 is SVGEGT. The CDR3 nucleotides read TGTGCCAGCAGCCCGGGTCCGGCGGCCTACGAGCAGTACTTC. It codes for CASSPGPAAYEQYF.

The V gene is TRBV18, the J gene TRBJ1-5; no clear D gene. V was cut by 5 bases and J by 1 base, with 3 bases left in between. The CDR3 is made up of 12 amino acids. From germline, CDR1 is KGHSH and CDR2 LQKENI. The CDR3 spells CASSGSNQPQHF. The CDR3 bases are TGTGCCAGCTCAGGAAGCAATCAGCCCCAGCATTTT.

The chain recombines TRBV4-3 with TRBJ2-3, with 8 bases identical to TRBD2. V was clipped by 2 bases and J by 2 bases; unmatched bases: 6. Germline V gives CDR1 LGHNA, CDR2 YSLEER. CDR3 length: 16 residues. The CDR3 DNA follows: TGCGCCAGCAGCCAACTGCGGACTAGCCTCACAGATACGCAGTATTTT. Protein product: CASSQLRTSLTDTQYF.

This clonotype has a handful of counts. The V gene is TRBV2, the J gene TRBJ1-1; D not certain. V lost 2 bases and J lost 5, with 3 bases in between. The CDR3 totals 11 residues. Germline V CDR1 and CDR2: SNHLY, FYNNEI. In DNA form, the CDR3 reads TGTGCCAGCAGTGAAAGAACTGAAGCTTTCTTT. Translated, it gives CASSERTEAFF.

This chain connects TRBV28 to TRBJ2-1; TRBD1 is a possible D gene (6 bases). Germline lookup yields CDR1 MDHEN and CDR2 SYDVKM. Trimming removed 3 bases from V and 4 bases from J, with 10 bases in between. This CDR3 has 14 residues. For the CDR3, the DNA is TGTGCCAGCAGTTTCGGGACACTATACAATGAGCAGTTCTTC. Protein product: CASSFGTLYNEQFF.

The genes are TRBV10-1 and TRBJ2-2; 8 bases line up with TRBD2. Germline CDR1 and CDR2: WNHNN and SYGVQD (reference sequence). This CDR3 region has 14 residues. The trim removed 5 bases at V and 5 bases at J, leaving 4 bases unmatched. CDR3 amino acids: CASSRTGGTGELFF. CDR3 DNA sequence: TGCGCCAGCAGTAGGACGGGGGGGACCGGGGAGCTGTTTTTT.

The CDR3 region has the DNA TGTGCCAGCAGCTTAGTGGCAGGGAGCACAGATACGCAGTATTTT. It is translated as CASSLVAGSTDTQYF. This chain connects TRBV11-1 to TRBJ2-3; possibly TRBD1 for D (5 bases). V lost 1 base and J lost 0, with 8 bases in between. The CDR3 extends over 15 amino acids. The germline V gene has CDR1 SGHAT and CDR2 FQDESV (reference sequence).

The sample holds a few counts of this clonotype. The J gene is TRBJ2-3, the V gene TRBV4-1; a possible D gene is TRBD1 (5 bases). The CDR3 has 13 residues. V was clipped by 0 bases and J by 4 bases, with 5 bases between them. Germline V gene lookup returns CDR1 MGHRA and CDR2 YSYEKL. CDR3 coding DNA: TGCGCCAGCAGCCAAGAAGGGGCAGATACGCAGTATTTT. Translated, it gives CASSQEGADTQYF.

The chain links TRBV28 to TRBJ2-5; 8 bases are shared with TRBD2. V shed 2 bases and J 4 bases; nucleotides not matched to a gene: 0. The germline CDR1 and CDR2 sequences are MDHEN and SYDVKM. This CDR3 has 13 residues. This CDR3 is CASSLLAGETQYF. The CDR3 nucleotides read TGTGCCAGCAGTTTACTAGCGGGAGAGACCCAGTACTTC.

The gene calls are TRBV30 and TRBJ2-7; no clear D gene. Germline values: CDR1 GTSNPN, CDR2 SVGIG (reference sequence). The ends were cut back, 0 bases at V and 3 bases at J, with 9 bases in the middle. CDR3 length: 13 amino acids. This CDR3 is CAWSVTVNYEQYF. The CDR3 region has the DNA TGTGCCTGGAGTGTAACGGTTAACTACGAGCAGTACTTC. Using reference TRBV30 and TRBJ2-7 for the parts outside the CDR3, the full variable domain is SQTIHQWPATLVQPVGSPLSLECTVEGTSNPNLYWYRQAAGRGLQLLFYSVGIGQISSEVPQNLSASRPQDRQFILSSKKLLLSDSGFYLCAWSVTVNYEQYFGPGTRLTVT.

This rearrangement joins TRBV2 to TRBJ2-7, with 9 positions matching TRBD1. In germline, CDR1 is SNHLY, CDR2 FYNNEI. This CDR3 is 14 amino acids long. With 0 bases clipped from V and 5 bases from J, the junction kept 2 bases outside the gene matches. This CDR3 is CASSEATGGHEQYF. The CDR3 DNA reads TGTGCCAGCAGTGAAGCGACAGGGGGACACGAGCAGTACTTC.

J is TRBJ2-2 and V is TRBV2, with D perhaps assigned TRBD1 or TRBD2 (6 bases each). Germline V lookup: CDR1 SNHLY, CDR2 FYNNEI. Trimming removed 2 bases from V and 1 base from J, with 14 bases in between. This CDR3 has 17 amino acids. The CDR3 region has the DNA TGTGCCAGCAGTGAATCGGGGGCTAGCGTGAACACCGGGGAGCTGTTTTTT. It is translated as CASSESGASVNTGELFF.

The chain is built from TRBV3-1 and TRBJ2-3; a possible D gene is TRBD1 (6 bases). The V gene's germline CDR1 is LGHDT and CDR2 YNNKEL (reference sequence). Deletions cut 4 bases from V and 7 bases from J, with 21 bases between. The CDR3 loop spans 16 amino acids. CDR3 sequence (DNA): TGTGCCAGCAGCCCCAGCACAGGGCTAATTCCCCATACGCAGTATTTT. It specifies CASSPSTGLIPHTQYF.

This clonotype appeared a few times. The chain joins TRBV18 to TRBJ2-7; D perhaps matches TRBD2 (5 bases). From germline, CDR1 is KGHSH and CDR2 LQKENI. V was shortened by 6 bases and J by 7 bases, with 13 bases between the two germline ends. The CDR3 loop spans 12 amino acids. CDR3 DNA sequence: TGTGCCAGCTCCGCCGGGATACGTGAGCAGTACTTC. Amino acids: CASSAGIREQYF.

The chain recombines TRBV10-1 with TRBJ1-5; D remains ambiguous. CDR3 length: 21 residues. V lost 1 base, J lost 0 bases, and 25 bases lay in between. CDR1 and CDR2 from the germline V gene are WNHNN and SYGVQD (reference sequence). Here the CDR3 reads CASSECSRGRSSYYSNQPQHF. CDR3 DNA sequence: TGCGCCAGCAGTGAGTGCTCCCGAGGCAGGTCCTCGTATTATAGCAATCAGCCCCAGCATTTT.

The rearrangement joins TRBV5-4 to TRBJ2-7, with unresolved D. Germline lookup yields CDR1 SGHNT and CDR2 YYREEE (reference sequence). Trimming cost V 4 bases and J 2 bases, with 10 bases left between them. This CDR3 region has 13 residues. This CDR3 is CASSDDGTYEQYF. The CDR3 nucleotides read TGTGCCAGCAGCGATGACGGAACCTACGAGCAGTACTTC.

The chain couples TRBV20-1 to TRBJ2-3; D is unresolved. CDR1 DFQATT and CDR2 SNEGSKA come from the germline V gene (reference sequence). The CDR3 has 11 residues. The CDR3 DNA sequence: TGCTCCCAAAACCAGAGGGATACGCAGTATTTT. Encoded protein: CSQNQRDTQYF.

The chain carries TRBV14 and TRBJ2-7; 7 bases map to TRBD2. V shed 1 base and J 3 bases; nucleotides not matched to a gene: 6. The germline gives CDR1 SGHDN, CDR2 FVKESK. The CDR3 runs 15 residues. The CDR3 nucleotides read TGTGCCAGCAGCCAAGTGCTAGCGGATTACTACGAGCAGTACTTC. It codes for CASSQVLADYYEQYF.

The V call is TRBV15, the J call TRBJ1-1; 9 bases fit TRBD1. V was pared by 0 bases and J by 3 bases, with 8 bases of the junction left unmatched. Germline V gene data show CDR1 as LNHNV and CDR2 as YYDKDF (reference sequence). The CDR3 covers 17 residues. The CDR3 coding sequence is TGTGCCACCAGCAGAGATCTGAGGACAGGGGTTCACACTGAAGCTTTCTTT. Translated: CATSRDLRTGVHTEAFF.

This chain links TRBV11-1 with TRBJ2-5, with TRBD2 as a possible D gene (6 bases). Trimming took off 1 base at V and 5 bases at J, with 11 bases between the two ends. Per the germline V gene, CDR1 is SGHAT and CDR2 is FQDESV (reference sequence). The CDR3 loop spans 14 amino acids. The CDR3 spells CASSLDGGFETQYF. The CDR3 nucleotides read TGTGCCAGCAGCTTAGATGGGGGGTTCGAGACCCAGTACTTC.

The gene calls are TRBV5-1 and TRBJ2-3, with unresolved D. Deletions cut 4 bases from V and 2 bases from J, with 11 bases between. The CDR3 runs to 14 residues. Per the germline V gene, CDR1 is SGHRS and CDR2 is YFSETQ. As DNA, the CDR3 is TGCGCCAGCAGCCCCAGTTCTATCACAGATACGCAGTATTTT. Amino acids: CASSPSSITDTQYF.

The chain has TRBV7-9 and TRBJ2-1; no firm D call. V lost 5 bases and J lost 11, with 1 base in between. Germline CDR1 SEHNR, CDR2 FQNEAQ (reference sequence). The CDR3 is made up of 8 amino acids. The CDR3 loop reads CASSQQFF. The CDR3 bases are TGTGCCAGCAGCCAGCAGTTCTTC.

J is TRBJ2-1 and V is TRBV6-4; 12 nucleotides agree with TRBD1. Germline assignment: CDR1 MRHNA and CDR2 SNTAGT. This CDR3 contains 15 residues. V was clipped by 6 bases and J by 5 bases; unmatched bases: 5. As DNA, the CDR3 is TGTGCCAGCAGCCCGGGACAGGGGGCCCACAATGAGCAGTTCTTC. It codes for CASSPGQGAHNEQFF.

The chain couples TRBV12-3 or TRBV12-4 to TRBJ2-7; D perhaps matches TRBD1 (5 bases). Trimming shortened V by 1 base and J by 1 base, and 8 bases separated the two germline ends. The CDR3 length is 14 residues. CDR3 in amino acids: CASSLGGGSYEQYF. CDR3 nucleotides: TGTGCCAGCAGTTTAGGGGGCGGATCCTACGAGCAGTACTTC.

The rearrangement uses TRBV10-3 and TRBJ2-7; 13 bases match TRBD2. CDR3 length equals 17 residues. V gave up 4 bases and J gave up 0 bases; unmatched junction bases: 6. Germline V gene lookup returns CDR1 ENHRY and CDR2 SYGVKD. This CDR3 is CAISGTSGGLSSYEQYF. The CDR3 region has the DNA TGTGCCATCAGTGGGACTAGCGGGGGCCTCAGCTCCTACGAGCAGTACTTC.

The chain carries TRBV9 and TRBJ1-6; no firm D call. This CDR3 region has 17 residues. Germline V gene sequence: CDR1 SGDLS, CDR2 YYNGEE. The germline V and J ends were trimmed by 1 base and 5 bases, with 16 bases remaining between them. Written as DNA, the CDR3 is TGTGCCAGCAGCGTAAACTCCGAGGGCCTCAATAATTCACCCCTCCACTTT. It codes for CASSVNSEGLNNSPLHF.

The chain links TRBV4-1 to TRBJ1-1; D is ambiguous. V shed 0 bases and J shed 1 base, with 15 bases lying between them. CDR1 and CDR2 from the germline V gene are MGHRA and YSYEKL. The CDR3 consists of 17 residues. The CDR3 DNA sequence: TGCGCCAGCAGCCAAGATCGGGCAGAGAGTAGGAACACTGAAGCTTTCTTT. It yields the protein CASSQDRAESRNTEAFF.

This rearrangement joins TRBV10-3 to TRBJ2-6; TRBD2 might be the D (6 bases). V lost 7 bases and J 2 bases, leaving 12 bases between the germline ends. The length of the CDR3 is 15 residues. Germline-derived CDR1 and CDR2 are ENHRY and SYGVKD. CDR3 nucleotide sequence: TGTGCCATCACGGACGGGAGAGCTGGGGCCAACGTCCTGACTTTC. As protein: CAITDGRAGANVLTF.

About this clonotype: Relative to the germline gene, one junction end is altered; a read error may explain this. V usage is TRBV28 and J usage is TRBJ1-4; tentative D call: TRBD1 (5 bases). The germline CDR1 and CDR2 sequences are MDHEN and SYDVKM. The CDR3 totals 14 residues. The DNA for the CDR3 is TGTGCCAGCAGCCGCGGGGGGGTAAATGAAAACCTGTTTTTT. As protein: CASSRGGVNENLFF. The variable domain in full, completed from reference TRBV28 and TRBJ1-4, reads DVKVTQSSRYLVKRTGEKVFLECVQDMDHENMFWYRQDPGLGLRLIYFSYDVKMKEKGDIPEGYSVSREKKERFSLILESASTNQTSMYLCASSRGGVNENLFFGSGTQLSVL.

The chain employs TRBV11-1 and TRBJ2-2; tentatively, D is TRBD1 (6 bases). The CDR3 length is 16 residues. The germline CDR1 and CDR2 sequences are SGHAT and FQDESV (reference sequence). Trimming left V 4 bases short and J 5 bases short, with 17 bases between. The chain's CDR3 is CASSYRTGTTTGELFF. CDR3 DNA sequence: TGTGCCAGCAGCTACAGAACCGGGACAACGACCGGGGAGCTGTTTTTT.